This T cell receptor beta chain was profiled in a study of T cell responses to AZD1222 COVID-19 vaccine. General observations from the study: With two AZD1222 doses given, Spike-specific TCR breadth and depth both rose. Nearly half of the spike-specific TCRs reportedly recognize variant regions that carry no mutations.

This clone was observed once. Antigen specificity is unknown. Data came from immunoSEQ multiplex PCR; TCRdb stores just in-frame clones and leaves some out. Here the sample spans around 33,000 clones, 90% to 95% being singletons. This TCR was sampled from an adult in good health. Sequencing was performed on peripheral blood, taken on day 0 of AZD1222 vaccination.

The CDR3 bases are TGTGCCAGCAGCCAAGGAGGGGGTTTTGGTGAGCAGTACTTC. It translates to CASSQGGGFGEQYF. The chain is built from TRBV3-1 (or the pseudogene TRBV3-2) and TRBJ2-7, with a tentative D call TRBD1 (6 bases). This CDR3 is built from 14 residues. Germline-derived CDR1 and CDR2 are LGHDT and YNNKEL (reference sequence). V dropped 1 base and J dropped 7 bases, with 14 bases sitting between them.